This passage covers 22 T cell receptor beta chains from one sample sequenced in a study of regulatory T cells in long-lasting Graves disease. Time point defined: newly diagnosed GD, antithyroid drugs for less than 3 months. RNA extracted from PBMCs served as the sequencing template. For TCR beta, libraries came from iRepertoire HTBI primers and Arm-PCR of CDR3 regions. MiXCR was run by TCRdb on the multiplex PCR reads, yielding one entry per CDR3 protein. In the table there are over 200,000 distinct CDR3 sequences, about 16% of which are singletons. This sample comprised peripheral blood mononuclear cells (PBMCs), obtained at new diagnosis, from a patient treated with antithyroid drugs. These receptors all come from a female donor with Graves disease.

Of note for this clonotype: A much more abundant neighbour one base away suggests this may be a read error. The chain has TRBV2 and TRBJ2-3; D is possibly TRBD2 (6 bases). The CDR3 contains 12 residues. In germline, CDR1 is SNHLY, CDR2 FYNNEI. The DNA of the CDR3 is TGTACCAGCACCCGAATCGGGGGTACGCAGTATTTT. It specifies CTSTRIGGTQYF.

The chain links TRBV2 to TRBJ1-1; D remains ambiguous. Trimming shortened V by 3 bases and J by 1 base, and 6 bases separated the two germline ends. Germline V lookup: CDR1 SNHLY, CDR2 FYNNEI. The CDR3 runs to 13 residues. DNA for the CDR3: TGTGCCAGCAGTGAGTACGAGAACACTGAAGCTTTCTTT. Its translation is CASSEYENTEAFF.

This clonotype was counted at least ten times. The chain employs TRBV7-2 and TRBJ2-6, with D hard to call. V shed 5 bases and J shed 2 bases, with 10 bases lying between them. This CDR3 contains 15 residues. Per the germline V gene, CDR1 is SGHTA and CDR2 is FQGNSA. This CDR3 reads CASSGTRAGANVLTF. CDR3 nucleotides: TGTGCCAGCAGCGGTACAAGAGCTGGGGCCAACGTCCTGACTTTC.

This clonotype was observed at least ten times. This chain uses TRBV20-1 with TRBJ2-1; a weak D match, TRBD2 (5 bases). This CDR3 comprises 13 residues. V was shortened by 6 bases and J by 9 bases, with 18 bases between the two germline ends. Per germline, CDR1 DFQATT and CDR2 SNEGSKA (reference sequence). In nucleotides, the CDR3 is TGCAGTGCGTACTCCGGGCCCGCGGGTGAGCAGTTCTTC. The encoded protein is CSAYSGPAGEQFF.

This clonotype was observed a single time. The chain combines TRBV11-1 with TRBJ2-3; 10 nucleotides match TRBD1. Germline CDR1 SGHAT, CDR2 FQDESV (reference sequence). V lost 1 base and J lost 4; bases outside the gene matches: 2. This CDR3 comprises 15 residues. The DNA of the CDR3 is TGTGCCAGCAGCTTAGTTGGACAGGGGGCAGATACGCAGTATTTT. Encoded protein: CASSLVGQGADTQYF.

This clonotype was recorded many times. The chain combines TRBV2 with TRBJ2-6; D call uncertain. The CDR3 covers 13 residues. CDR1 and CDR2 (germline): SNHLY, FYNNEI. With 8 bases removed from V and 0 bases from J, the gap between germline ends came to 5 bases. The CDR3 bases are TGTGCCAGCGAAGTCTCTGGGGCCAACGTCCTGACTTTC. Its protein is CASEVSGANVLTF.

This clonotype was picked up many times. CDR3 nucleotides: TGTGCCAGCAGCGAAACTAGCGGGAACCTCTACGAGCAGTACTTC. It translates to CASSETSGNLYEQYF. The rearrangement joins TRBV7-3 to TRBJ2-7; 10 nucleotides line up with TRBD2. Germline lookup yields CDR1 SGHTA and CDR2 FQGTGA. Trimming took 5 bases from V and 3 from J; bases not matched to a gene: 7. CDR3 length: 15 amino acids.

There are many counts of this clonotype. The chain combines TRBV6-5 with TRBJ1-1; the D gene is possibly TRBD1 (6 bases). This CDR3 has 15 amino acids. Germline-derived CDR1 and CDR2 are MNHEY and SVGAGI. V was cut by 4 bases and J by 4 bases, with 16 bases left in between. The CDR3 bases are TGTGCCAGCAGTTGGTCCAGGGGAATTAGCACTGAAGCTTTCTTT. Amino acid sequence: CASSWSRGISTEAFF.

This clonotype was observed at least ten times. V is TRBV30 and J is TRBJ1-5; unclear D gene. This CDR3 contains 13 residues. Trimming cost V 1 base and J 4 bases, with 8 bases left between them. Germline-derived CDR1 and CDR2 are GTSNPN and SVGIG (reference sequence). The CDR3 protein is CAWSGQLNQPQHF. The CDR3 nucleotides read TGTGCCTGGAGTGGGCAGCTTAATCAGCCCCAGCATTTT.

Ten or more counts support this clonotype. The chain has TRBV29-1 and TRBJ2-1; 13 bases fit TRBD2. The V gene's germline CDR1 is SQVTM and CDR2 ANQGSEA. This CDR3 is built from 17 residues. Trimming at V came to 4 bases and at J to 1 base, leaving 7 bases not matched to a gene. The CDR3 loop reads CSVGTSGRPGSYNEQFF. The DNA for the CDR3 is TGCAGCGTTGGGACTAGCGGGAGACCGGGGTCCTACAATGAGCAGTTCTTC.

This clonotype appeared many times. The chain has TRBV19 and TRBJ2-1, with TRBD2 matching over 11 bases. The CDR3 consists of 15 residues. From germline, CDR1 is LNHDA and CDR2 SQIVND (reference sequence). J gave up 6 bases and V 8 bases, and 9 bases lay outside the gene matches. The CDR3 nucleotides read TGTGCCAGTGGACCACTAGCGGGAGAGTTCAATGAGCAGTTCTTC. Its translation: CASGPLAGEFNEQFF.

At least ten counts were recorded for this clonotype. The chain joins TRBV6-4 to TRBJ2-1; 8 nucleotides agree with TRBD2. The V segment lost 3 bases and the J segment 4 bases; nucleotides outside the gene matches: 8. Germline CDR1 MRHNA, CDR2 SNTAGT. The CDR3 is 16 amino acids. The CDR3 spells CASSEAGGLGYNEQFF. CDR3 bases: TGTGCCAGCAGTGAGGCGGGAGGCCTAGGTTACAATGAGCAGTTCTTC.

Only a few counts were recorded for this clonotype. The chain couples TRBV15 to TRBJ1-1, with 8 bases matching TRBD1. The CDR3 sequence is 14 residues long. From germline, CDR1 is LNHNV and CDR2 YYDKDF (reference sequence). The ends lost 3 bases at V and 4 bases at J; junction bases unmatched: 4. The CDR3 region is CATSRNRGSTEAFF. CDR3 bases: TGTGCCACCAGCAGGAACAGGGGGAGCACTGAAGCTTTCTTT.

Details on this clonotype: A read error is possible here, since a much larger clone lies one base away. The chain is built from TRBV24-1 and TRBJ1-3; D remains unclear. V was cut by 7 bases and J by 0 bases, with 6 bases left in between. The germline CDR1 and CDR2 sequences are KGHDR and SFDVKD. The CDR3 is 13 amino acids. This CDR3 is CATSKGSGNTIYF. DNA of the CDR3: TGTGCCACCAGCAAGGGCTCTGGAAACACCATATATTTT.

This clonotype was seen at least ten times. V is TRBV10-3 and J is TRBJ2-1; 7 positions match TRBD1. Trimming at V came to 11 bases and at J to 1 base, leaving 14 bases not matched to a gene. This CDR3 is built from 16 residues. Germline V gives CDR1 ENHRY, CDR2 SYGVKD. Written as DNA, the CDR3 is TGTGCCTCCTTAGACAGGGTAGGAGGATCCTACAATGAGCAGTTCTTC. It yields the protein CASLDRVGGSYNEQFF.

A few counts support this clonotype. The junction does not match germline at one end; this may be a read error. This chain joins TRBV28 and TRBJ2-7; no clear D. Germline V CDR1 and CDR2: MDHEN, SYDVKM. The length of the CDR3 is 12 residues. CDR3 sequence reads: CASSLFRYERYF. In nucleotides, the CDR3 is TGTGCCAGCAGTTTGTTTCGGTACGAGCGGTACTTC. Combining the CDR3 with reference TRBV28 and TRBJ2-7 gives the whole variable domain DVKVTQSSRYLVKRTGEKVFLECVQDMDHENMFWYRQDPGLGLRLIYFSYDVKMKEKGDIPEGYSVSREKKERFSLILESASTNQTSMYLCASSLFRYERYFGPGTRLTVT.

This clonotype was counted at least ten times. The rearrangement joins TRBV15 to TRBJ2-5; TRBD2 matches 9 bases. This CDR3 comprises 15 residues. Germline CDR1 is LNHNV and CDR2 is YYDKDF (reference sequence). V lost 0 bases and J lost 5; bases outside the gene matches: 4. The CDR3 sequence: CATSRESGRPETQYF. The CDR3, as DNA: TGTGCCACCAGCAGAGAGAGCGGGAGGCCGGAGACCCAGTACTTC.

This rearrangement joins TRBV29-1 to TRBJ2-5, with 8 bases lining up with TRBD1. This CDR3 has 13 residues. J was trimmed by 5 bases and V by 8 bases; bases with no gene match: 10. In germline, CDR1 is SQVTM, CDR2 ANQGSEA. CDR3 DNA: TGCAGCTTATCGGCAGGGGGCCTCGAGACCCAGTACTTC. Protein sequence: CSLSAGGLETQYF.

This clonotype was seen at least ten times. The chain joins TRBV3-1 to TRBJ2-7; D is unclear. V was shortened by 4 bases and J by 6 bases, with 10 bases between the two germline ends. This CDR3 region has 12 residues. Germline V lookup: CDR1 LGHDT, CDR2 YNNKEL (reference sequence). CDR3 in amino acids: CASSREGFEQYF. The DNA for the CDR3 is TGTGCCAGCAGCCGGGAAGGGTTCGAGCAGTACTTC.

The J gene is TRBJ2-7, the V gene TRBV20-1; possibly TRBD2 for D (5 bases). This CDR3 contains 13 residues. Trimming removed 6 bases at V and 2 bases at J, with 14 bases between. Germline V gives CDR1 DFQATT, CDR2 SNEGSKA (reference sequence). The CDR3 sequence is CSAQKLVTYEQYF. As DNA, the CDR3 is TGCAGTGCCCAAAAACTAGTTACCTACGAGCAGTACTTC.

This chain uses TRBV7-2 with TRBJ2-3, with TRBD2 matching 9 bases. The CDR3 is 18 residues long. Germline CDR1 and CDR2: SGHTA and FQGNSA. V dropped 5 bases and J dropped 1; count of bases not matched to a gene: 13. The CDR3 region is CASSRRGTSGLGTDTQYF. CDR3 bases: TGTGCCAGCAGCCGCAGGGGCACTAGCGGGTTGGGCACAGATACGCAGTATTTT.

This clonotype was seen ten or more times. The junction differs from germline at one of its ends, possibly a read error. The J gene is TRBJ2-3, the V gene TRBV6-1, with 11 positions matching TRBD2. Germline CDR1 reads MNHNS; CDR2 reads SASEGT. This CDR3 comprises 16 residues. Written as DNA, the CDR3 is TGTACCAGCAGTAGAACCGGGACTAGCGGCTCCCAAATGCAGTATTTT. Translated: CTSSRTGTSGSQMQYF.